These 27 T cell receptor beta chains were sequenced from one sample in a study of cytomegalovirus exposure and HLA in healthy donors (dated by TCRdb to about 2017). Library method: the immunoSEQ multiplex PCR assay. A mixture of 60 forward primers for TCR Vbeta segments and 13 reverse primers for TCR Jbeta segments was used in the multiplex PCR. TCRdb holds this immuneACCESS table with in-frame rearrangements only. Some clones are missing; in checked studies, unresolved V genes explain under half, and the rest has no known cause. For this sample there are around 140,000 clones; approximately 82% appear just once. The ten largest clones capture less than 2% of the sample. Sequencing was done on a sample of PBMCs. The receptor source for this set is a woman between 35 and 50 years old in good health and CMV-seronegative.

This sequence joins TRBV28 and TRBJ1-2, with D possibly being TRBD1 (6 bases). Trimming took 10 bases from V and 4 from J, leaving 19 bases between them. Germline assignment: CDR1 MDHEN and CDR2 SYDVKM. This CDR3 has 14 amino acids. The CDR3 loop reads CATQTTGKVYGYTF. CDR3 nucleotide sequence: TGTGCCACTCAAACAACAGGGAAGGTCTATGGCTACACCTTC.

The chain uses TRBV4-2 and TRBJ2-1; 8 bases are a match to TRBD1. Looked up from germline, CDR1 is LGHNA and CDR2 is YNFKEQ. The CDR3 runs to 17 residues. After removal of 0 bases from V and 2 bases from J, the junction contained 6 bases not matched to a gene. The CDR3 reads CASSQDDRGRAYNEQFF. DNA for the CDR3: TGTGCCAGCAGCCAAGATGACAGGGGCAGAGCCTACAATGAGCAGTTCTTC.

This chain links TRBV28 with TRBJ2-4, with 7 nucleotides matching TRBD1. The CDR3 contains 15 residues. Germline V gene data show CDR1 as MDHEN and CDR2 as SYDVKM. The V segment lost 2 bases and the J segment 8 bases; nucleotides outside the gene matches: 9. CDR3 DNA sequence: TGTGCCAGCAGTTTAATTAGACAGGGTATTCACATTCAGTACTTC. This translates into CASSLIRQGIHIQYF.

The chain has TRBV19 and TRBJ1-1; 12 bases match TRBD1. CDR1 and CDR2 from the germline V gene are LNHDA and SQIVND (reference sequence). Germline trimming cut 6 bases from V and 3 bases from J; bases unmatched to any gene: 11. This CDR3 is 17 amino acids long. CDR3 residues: CASSFRDRGQGDTEAFF. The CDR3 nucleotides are TGTGCCAGTAGCTTCAGGGACAGGGGGCAAGGGGACACTGAAGCTTTCTTT.

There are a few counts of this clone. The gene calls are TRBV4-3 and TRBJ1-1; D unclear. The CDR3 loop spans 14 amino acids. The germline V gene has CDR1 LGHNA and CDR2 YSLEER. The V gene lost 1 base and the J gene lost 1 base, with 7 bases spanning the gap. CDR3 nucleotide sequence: TGCGCCAGCAGCCAAGTGGCAGAGAACACTGAAGCTTTCTTT. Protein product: CASSQVAENTEAFF.

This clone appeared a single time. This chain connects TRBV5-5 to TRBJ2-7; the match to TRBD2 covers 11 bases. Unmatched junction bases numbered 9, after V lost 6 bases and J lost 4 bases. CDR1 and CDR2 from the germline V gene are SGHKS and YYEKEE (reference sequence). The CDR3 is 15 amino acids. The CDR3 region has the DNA TGTGCCAGCATGATTACGGGACTAGCGGTTTACGAGCAGTACTTC. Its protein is CASMITGLAVYEQYF. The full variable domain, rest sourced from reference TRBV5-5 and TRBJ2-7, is DAGVTQSPTHLIKTRGQQVTLRCSPISGHKSVSWYQQVLGQGPQFIFQYYEKEERGRGNFPDRFSARQFPNYSSELNVNALLLGDSALYLCASMITGLAVYEQYFGPGTRLTVT.

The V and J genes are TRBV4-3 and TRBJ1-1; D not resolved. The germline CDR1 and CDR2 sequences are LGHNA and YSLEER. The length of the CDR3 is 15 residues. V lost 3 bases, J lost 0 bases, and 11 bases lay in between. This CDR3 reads CASSHQQVMNTEAFF. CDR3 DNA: TGCGCCAGCAGCCACCAACAAGTAATGAACACTGAAGCTTTCTTT.

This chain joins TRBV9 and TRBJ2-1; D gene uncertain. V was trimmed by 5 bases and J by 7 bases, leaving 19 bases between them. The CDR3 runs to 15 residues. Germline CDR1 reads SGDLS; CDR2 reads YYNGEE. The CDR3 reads CASRSPRQAQNEQFF. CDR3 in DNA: TGTGCCAGCAGATCCCCCCGGCAAGCGCAGAATGAGCAGTTCTTC.

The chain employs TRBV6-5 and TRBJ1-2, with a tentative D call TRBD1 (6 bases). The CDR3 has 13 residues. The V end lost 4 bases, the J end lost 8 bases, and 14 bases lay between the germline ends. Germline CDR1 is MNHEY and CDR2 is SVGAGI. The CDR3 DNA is TGTGCCAGCAGTTTCCCGGGACAACGGGGCTACACCTTC. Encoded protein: CASSFPGQRGYTF.

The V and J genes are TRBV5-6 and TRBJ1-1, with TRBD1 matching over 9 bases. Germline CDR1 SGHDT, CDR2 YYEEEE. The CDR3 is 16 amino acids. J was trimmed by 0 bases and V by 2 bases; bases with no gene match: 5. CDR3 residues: CASSLRTGDLNTEAFF. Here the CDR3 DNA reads TGTGCCAGCAGCTTAAGGACAGGGGACCTGAACACTGAAGCTTTCTTT.

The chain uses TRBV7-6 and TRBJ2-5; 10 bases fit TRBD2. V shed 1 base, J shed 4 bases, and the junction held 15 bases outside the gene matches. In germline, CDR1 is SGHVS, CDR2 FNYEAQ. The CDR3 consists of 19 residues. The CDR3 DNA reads TGTGCCAGCAGCTTAGACTTTGGGACTAGCGATATAGGGGGAGAGACCCAGTACTTC. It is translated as CASSLDFGTSDIGGETQYF.

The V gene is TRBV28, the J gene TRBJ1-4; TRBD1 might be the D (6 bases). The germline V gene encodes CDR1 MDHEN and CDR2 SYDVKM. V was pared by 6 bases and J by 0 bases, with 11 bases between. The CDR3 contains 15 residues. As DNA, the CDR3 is TGTGCCAGCAGCCCGGGACACTCAACTAATGAAAAACTGTTTTTT. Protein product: CASSPGHSTNEKLFF.

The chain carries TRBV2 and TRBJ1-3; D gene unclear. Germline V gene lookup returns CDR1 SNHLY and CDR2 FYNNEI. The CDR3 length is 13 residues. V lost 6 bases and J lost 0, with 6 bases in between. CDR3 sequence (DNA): TGTGCCAGCAGCGCGTACTCTGGAAACACCATATATTTT. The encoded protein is CASSAYSGNTIYF.

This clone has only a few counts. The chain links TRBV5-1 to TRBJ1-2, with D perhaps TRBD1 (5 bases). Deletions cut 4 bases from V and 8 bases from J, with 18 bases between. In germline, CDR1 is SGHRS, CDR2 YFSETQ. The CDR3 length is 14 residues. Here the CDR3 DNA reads TGCGCCAGCAGCCCCGACAGCCAAATGATCGGCTACACCTTC. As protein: CASSPDSQMIGYTF.

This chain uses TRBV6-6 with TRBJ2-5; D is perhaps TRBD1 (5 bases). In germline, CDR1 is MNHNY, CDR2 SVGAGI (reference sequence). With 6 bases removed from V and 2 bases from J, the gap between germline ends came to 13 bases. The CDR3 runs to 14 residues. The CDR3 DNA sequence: TGTGCCAGCAGACTTTTCGGACAACAAGAGACCCAGTACTTC. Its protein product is CASRLFGQQETQYF.

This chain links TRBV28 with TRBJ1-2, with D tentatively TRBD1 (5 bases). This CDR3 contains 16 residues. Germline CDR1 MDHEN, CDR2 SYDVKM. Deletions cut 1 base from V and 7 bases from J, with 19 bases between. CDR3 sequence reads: CASSLLDNASFRGYTF. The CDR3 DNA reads TGTGCCAGCAGTTTATTGGACAACGCCTCCTTCCGTGGCTACACCTTC.

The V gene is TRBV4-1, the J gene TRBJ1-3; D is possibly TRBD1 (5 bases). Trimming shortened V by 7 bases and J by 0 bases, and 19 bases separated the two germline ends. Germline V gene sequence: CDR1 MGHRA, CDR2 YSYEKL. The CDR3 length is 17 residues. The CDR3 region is CASTGGGRQGSGNTIYF. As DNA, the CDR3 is TGCGCCAGCACAGGTGGGGGGAGGCAGGGCTCTGGAAACACCATATATTTT.

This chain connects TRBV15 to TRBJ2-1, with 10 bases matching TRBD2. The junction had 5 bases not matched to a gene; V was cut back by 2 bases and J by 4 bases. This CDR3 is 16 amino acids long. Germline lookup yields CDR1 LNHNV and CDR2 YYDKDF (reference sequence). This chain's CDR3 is CATSRLAGVGYNEQFF. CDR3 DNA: TGTGCCACCAGCAGACTAGCGGGAGTAGGGTACAATGAGCAGTTCTTC.

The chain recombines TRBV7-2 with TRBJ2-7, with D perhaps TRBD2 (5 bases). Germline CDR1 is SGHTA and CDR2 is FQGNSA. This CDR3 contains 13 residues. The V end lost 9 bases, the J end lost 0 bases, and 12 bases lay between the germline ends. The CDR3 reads CASAPGSSYEQYF. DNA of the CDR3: TGTGCCAGTGCTCCGGGGAGCTCCTACGAGCAGTACTTC.

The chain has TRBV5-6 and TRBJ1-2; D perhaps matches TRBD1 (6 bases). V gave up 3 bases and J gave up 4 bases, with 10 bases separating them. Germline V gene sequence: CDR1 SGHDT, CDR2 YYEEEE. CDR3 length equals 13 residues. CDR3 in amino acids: CASSSRDTYGYTF. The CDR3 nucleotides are TGTGCCAGCAGCTCCAGGGACACCTATGGCTACACCTTC.

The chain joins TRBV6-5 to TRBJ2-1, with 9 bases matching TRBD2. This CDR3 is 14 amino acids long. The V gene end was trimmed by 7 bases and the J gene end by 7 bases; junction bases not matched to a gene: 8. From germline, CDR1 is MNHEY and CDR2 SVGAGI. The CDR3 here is CASKPWTSENEQFF. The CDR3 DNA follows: TGTGCCAGCAAACCCTGGACTAGCGAGAATGAGCAGTTCTTC.

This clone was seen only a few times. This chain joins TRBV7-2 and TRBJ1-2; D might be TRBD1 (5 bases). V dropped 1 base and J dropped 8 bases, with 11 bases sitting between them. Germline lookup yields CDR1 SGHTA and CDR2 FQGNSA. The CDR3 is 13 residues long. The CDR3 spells CASSLEQERGYTF. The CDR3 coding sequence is TGTGCCAGCAGCTTAGAACAGGAGAGAGGCTACACCTTC.

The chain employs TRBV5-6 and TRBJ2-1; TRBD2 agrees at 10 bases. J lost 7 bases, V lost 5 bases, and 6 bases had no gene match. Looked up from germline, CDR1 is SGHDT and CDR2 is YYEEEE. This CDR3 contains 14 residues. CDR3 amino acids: CASRSLAGTNEQFF. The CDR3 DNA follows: TGTGCCAGCAGGTCACTAGCGGGGACGAATGAGCAGTTCTTC.

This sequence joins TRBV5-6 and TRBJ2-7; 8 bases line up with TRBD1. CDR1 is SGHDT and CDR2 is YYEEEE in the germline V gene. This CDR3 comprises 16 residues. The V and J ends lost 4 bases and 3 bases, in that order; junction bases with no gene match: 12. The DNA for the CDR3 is TGTGCCAGCAGCCCCTGGACAGGGCCCCGGAGCTACGAGCAGTACTTC. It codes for CASSPWTGPRSYEQYF.

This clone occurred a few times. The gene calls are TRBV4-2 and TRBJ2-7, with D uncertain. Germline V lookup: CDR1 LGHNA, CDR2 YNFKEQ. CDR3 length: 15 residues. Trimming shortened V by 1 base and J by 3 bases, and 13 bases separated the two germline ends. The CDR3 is CASSQAYSEYYEQYF. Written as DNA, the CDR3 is TGTGCCAGCAGCCAAGCCTATTCTGAATACTACGAGCAGTACTTC.

The CDR3 DNA follows: TGTGCCAGCAGTTTATTCGGGACAGTGAACACTGAAGCTTTCTTT. It is translated as CASSLFGTVNTEAFF. This chain connects TRBV28 to TRBJ1-1, with 7 nucleotides matching TRBD1. The CDR3 covers 15 residues. Germline lookup yields CDR1 MDHEN and CDR2 SYDVKM. The V and J ends lost 1 base and 0 bases, in that order; junction bases with no gene match: 2.

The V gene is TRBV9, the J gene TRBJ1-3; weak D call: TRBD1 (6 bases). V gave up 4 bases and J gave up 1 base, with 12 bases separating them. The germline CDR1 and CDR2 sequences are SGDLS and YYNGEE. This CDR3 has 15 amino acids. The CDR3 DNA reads TGTGCCAGCAGCCCCAGGACAGAGTCTGGAAACACCATATATTTT. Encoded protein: CASSPRTESGNTIYF. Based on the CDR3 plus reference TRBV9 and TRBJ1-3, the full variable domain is DSGVTQTPKHLITATGQRVTLRCSPRSGDLSVYWYQQSLDQGLQFLIQYYNGEERAKGNILERFSAQQFPDLHSELNLSSLELGDSALYFCASSPRTESGNTIYFGEGSWLTVV.